This is a list of T cell receptor beta chains from one sample in a study of cytomegalovirus exposure and HLA in healthy donors. Assay: immunoSEQ multiplex PCR; the TCRdb copy retains only in-frame clones and omits some. The sample includes about 92,000 clones, about 84% of them seen just once. What was sequenced was PBMCs. The receptors derive from a young man in good health and CMV-seronegative. CDR3s include the opening cysteine and the closing phenylalanine or tryptophan. D genes are given only for firm matches. Size is stated for part of the rows, as once, few or many counts, or as a class when the clone is expanded.

d_call | clone_size | j_call | v_call | cdr3_aa | cdr3_nt
TRBD1 | . | TRBJ1-4 | TRBV9 | CASSGGAGRGHEKLFF | TGTGCCAGCAGCGGAGGGGCCGGCAGGGGGCATGAAAAACTGTTTTTT
. | . | TRBJ1-1 | TRBV5-1 | CASSVQGWGTEAFF | TGCGCCAGCAGTGTCCAGGGTTGGGGCACTGAAGCTTTCTTT
TRBD2 | . | TRBJ2-7 | TRBV5-1 | CASSLGFAGGTYEQYF | TGCGCCAGCAGCTTGGGCTTTGCGGGGGGGACCTACGAGCAGTACTTC
. | few | TRBJ1-5 | TRBV19 | CASSILGEGKDQPQHF | TGTGCCAGTAGTATTCTAGGGGAAGGGAAGGACCAGCCCCAGCATTTT
TRBD2 | few | TRBJ2-5 | TRBV2 | CASRFGTSDRTQYF | TGTGCCAGCAGGTTCGGGACTAGCGACCGGACCCAGTACTTC
. | few | TRBJ1-6 | TRBV4-1 | CASSPHILLQAGSPLHF | TGCGCCAGCAGCCCTCATATACTTCTCCAGGCGGGTTCACCCCTCCACTTT
TRBD1 | . | TRBJ1-5 | TRBV13 | CASSWLDRAEDQPQHF | TGTGCCAGCAGCTGGCTGGACAGGGCGGAGGATCAGCCCCAGCATTTT
. | . | TRBJ1-1 | TRBV5-1 | CATNPGGGTEAFF | TGCGCCACCAATCCGGGGGGTGGCACTGAAGCTTTCTTT
TRBD1 | few | TRBJ2-7 | TRBV9 | CASSGTGTGIYEQYF | TGTGCCAGCAGCGGGACCGGGACAGGGATCTACGAGCAGTACTTC
TRBD1 | . | TRBJ2-7 | TRBV5-5 | CASSLGGQPNYEQYF | TGTGCCAGCAGCTTGGGGGGACAGCCGAACTACGAGCAGTACTTC
TRBD1 | . | TRBJ2-5 | TRBV14 | CASSQETGAQETQYF | TGTGCCAGCAGCCAAGAGACAGGGGCTCAAGAGACCCAGTACTTC
. | . | TRBJ1-2 | TRBV5-1 | CASSLVGTAGGYTF | TGCGCCAGCAGCTTGGTTGGGACTGCGGGTGGCTACACCTTC
TRBD1 | . | TRBJ2-7 | TRBV5-4 | CASSWPGQGGYEQYF | TGTGCCAGCAGCTGGCCGGGACAGGGGGGATACGAGCAGTACTTC
TRBD2 | . | TRBJ2-3 | TRBV6-5 | CASSRTSGGTDTQYF | TGTGCCAGCAGTCGGACTAGCGGCGGTACAGATACGCAGTATTTT
. | . | TRBJ1-5 | TRBV4-2 | CASSQTAGGSNQPQHF | TGTGCCAGCAGCCAGACTGCCGGCGGTAGCAATCAGCCCCAGCATTTT
TRBD1 | . | TRBJ2-7 | TRBV6-5 | CASRIMTGGDEQYF | TGTGCCAGCAGGATAATGACAGGGGGCGACGAGCAGTACTTC
TRBD1 | . | TRBJ1-2 | TRBV6-5 | CASSYSDRAPTF | TGTGCCAGCAGTTACTCTGACAGGGCCCCCACCTTC
TRBD1 | . | TRBJ1-3 | TRBV6-1 | CASSGNRGDYRRTGNTIYF | TGTGCCAGCAGTGGAAACAGGGGCGACTACAGACGGACTGGAAACACCATATATTTT
. | . | TRBJ1-2 | TRBV15 | CATSRGGLAGGDGYTF | TGTGCCACCAGCAGAGGAGGGCTAGCGGGGGGCGATGGCTACACCTTC
. | once | TRBJ1-3 | TRBV6-5 | CASSYSGTMRNTIYF | TGTGCCAGCAGTTACTCGGGGACAATGAGAAACACCATATATTTT
. | . | TRBJ2-7 | TRBV7-9 | CSSSLTGYEQYF | TGTTCCAGCAGTCTTACAGGCTACGAGCAGTACTTC
. | . | TRBJ1-5 | TRBV12-5 | CASGLMTGEDQPQHF | TGTGCTAGTGGTTTGATGACTGGGGAGGATCAGCCCCAGCATTTT
TRBD1 | . | TRBJ1-1 | TRBV2 | CASRVQGVNTEAFF | TGTGCCAGCAGGGTACAGGGGGTGAACACTGAAGCTTTCTTT
. | . | TRBJ1-2 | TRBV19 | CASSTGYGYTF | TGTGCCAGTAGTACCGGCTATGGCTACACCTTC
TRBD2 | . | TRBJ2-1 | TRBV27 | CASNSGGAGVSEQFF | TGTGCCAGCAATAGCGGGGGGGCCGGGGTTAGTGAGCAGTTCTTC
TRBD1 | . | TRBJ2-7 | TRBV29-1 | CSGLDGTGAYEQYF | TGCAGCGGTCTAGACGGGACAGGGGCCTACGAGCAGTACTTC
. | . | TRBJ1-1 | TRBV6-6 | CASDRSRTTEAFF | TGTGCCAGCGACAGGAGTCGAACCACTGAAGCTTTCTTT
. | . | TRBJ1-4 | TRBV14 | CASSHNRANEKLFF | TGTGCCAGCAGCCACAACAGGGCTAATGAAAAACTGTTTTTT
TRBD1 | . | TRBJ1-1 | TRBV28 | CASSLHGQGSMNTEAFF | TGTGCCAGCAGTTTGCACGGACAGGGCTCTATGAACACTGAAGCTTTCTTT
TRBD2 | . | TRBJ2-1 | TRBV11-3 | CASSPGGVRDFDEQFF | TGTGCCAGCAGCCCCGGGGGGGTGAGGGATTTCGATGAGCAGTTCTTC
. | . | TRBJ2-7 | TRBV27 | CASSLSGGPYEQYF | TGTGCCAGCAGTTTATCAGGGGGTCCCTACGAGCAGTACTTC
TRBD2 | . | TRBJ2-7 | TRBV27 | CASSPTWGGPAEQYF | TGTGCCAGCAGTCCCACCTGGGGAGGGCCTGCCGAGCAGTACTTC
TRBD1 | . | TRBJ1-6 | TRBV9 | CASSGGQGNYRSYNSPLHF | TGTGCCAGCAGCGGGGGACAGGGTAATTATCGGTCCTATAATTCACCCCTCCACTTT
. | . | TRBJ1-5 | TRBV28 | CASRGASNQPQHF | TGTGCCAGCAGGGGGGCCAGCAATCAGCCCCAGCATTTT
TRBD1 | . | TRBJ1-2 | TRBV5-1 | CASSLQGEGYTF | TGCGCCAGCAGCTTGCAGGGGGAGGGCTACACCTTC
. | . | TRBJ1-5 | TRBV7-9 | CASSLGSGQPQHF | TGTGCCAGCAGCTTGGGGTCGGGACAGCCCCAGCATTTT
TRBD2 | . | TRBJ2-3 | TRBV5-4 | CASSPAGGALVGTDTQYF | TGTGCCAGCAGCCCGGCGGGGGGCGCGTTGGTGGGCACAGATACGCAGTATTTT
TRBD1 | few | TRBJ2-7 | TRBV19 | CASGTDRRGQGSYEQYF | TGTGCCAGTGGGACAGACCGTCGGGGACAGGGATCCTACGAGCAGTACTTC
. | . | TRBJ1-2 | TRBV4-1 | CASSQEWDTSNYGYTF | TGCGCCAGCAGCCAAGAGTGGGACACTTCTAACTATGGCTACACCTTC
. | . | TRBJ1-5 | TRBV6-5 | CASRRTVSQPQHF | TGTGCCAGCAGACGGACAGTGTCGCAGCCCCAGCATTTT
. | . | TRBJ1-5 | TRBV19 | CASSMTAGEGQPQHF | TGTGCCAGTAGTATGACGGCAGGGGAGGGCCAGCCCCAGCATTTT
. | . | TRBJ1-1 | TRBV2 | CASSPFTGNAMNTEAFF | TGTGCCAGCAGCCCGTTCACAGGGAACGCCATGAACACTGAAGCTTTCTTT
. | . | TRBJ2-7 | TRBV12-5 | CASGKRTSYEQYF | TGTGCTAGTGGAAAAAGGACATCCTACGAGCAGTACTTC
. | . | TRBJ2-1 | TRBV29-1 | CSVEDFKFF | TGCAGCGTTGAAGATTTCAAGTTCTTC
. | . | TRBJ1-5 | TRBV10-3 | CAIRDGTYDNQPQHF | TGTGCCATCAGGGACGGGACATACGACAATCAGCCCCAGCATTTT
. | . | TRBJ2-2 | TRBV4-1 | CASSQVYRDTGELFF | TGCGCCAGCAGCCAAGTCTACAGGGACACCGGGGAGCTGTTTTTT
TRBD1 | once | TRBJ1-6 | TRBV2 | CASSSSGTGGSPLHF | TGTGCCAGCAGTTCTTCCGGGACAGGGGGTTCACCCCTCCACTTT
TRBD2 | once | TRBJ2-2 | TRBV7-7 | CASSQTSGGPIANTGELFF | TGTGCCAGCAGCCAGACTAGCGGGGGACCGATCGCGAACACCGGGGAGCTGTTTTTT
TRBD1 | . | TRBJ2-1 | TRBV5-1 | CASSLGLRSGQNNEQFF | TGCGCCAGCAGCTTGGGACTACGTTCGGGACAGAACAATGAGCAGTTCTTC
. | . | TRBJ1-6 | TRBV5-4 | CASSLDGFNSPLHF | TGTGCCAGCAGCTTGGACGGGTTTAATTCACCCCTCCACTTT
TRBD2 | once | TRBJ2-5 | TRBV7-3 | CASSRGVQETQYF | TGTGCCAGCTCCCGGGGGGTTCAGGAGACCCAGTACTTC
. | . | TRBJ2-1 | TRBV5-1 | CASTLRDMQFF | TGCGCCAGCACCCTCCGGGACATGCAGTTCTTC
TRBD1 | . | TRBJ1-4 | TRBV4-2 | CASSQGEGTGGNEKLFF | TGTGCCAGCAGCCAAGGGGAGGGCACAGGGGGCAATGAAAAACTGTTTTTT
TRBD2 | . | TRBJ2-2 | TRBV19 | CASSMRSGGGNTGELFF | TGTGCCAGTAGTATGAGAAGCGGGGGGGGGAACACCGGGGAGCTGTTTTTT
TRBD1 | . | TRBJ1-3 | TRBV5-4 | CASSPTGGFPNTIYF | TGTGCCAGCAGCCCAACAGGGGGCTTTCCGAACACCATATATTTT